One sample yielded the 14 T cell receptor beta chains listed below, sequenced in a study of early T cells in non-severe SARS-CoV-2 infection. TCRdb re-analysed the 5' RACE reads in MiXCR, keeping a single row per CDR3 protein. The profile shows about 110,000 distinct CDR3 sequences, around 12% of them singletons. The starting material was whole blood, obtained at baseline. The receptors shown here come from an adult who was a healthcare worker with PCR-confirmed SARS-CoV-2 infection or an uninfected control (not recorded which).

The chain joins TRBV29-1 to TRBJ2-1; D perhaps matches TRBD2 (6 bases). The ends were cut back, 6 bases at V and 4 bases at J, with 16 bases in the middle. The length of the CDR3 is 14 residues. Germline V gene data show CDR1 as SQVTM and CDR2 as ANQGSEA. CDR3 sequence: CSVDQVRGYNEQFF. The CDR3 DNA sequence: TGCAGCGTCGACCAGGTTCGGGGGTACAATGAGCAGTTCTTC.

This chain links TRBV11-2 with TRBJ2-1; 8 bases are a match to TRBD2. V was clipped by 6 bases and J by 10 bases; unmatched bases: 5. CDR1 is SGHAT, CDR2 FQNNGV, per germline. This CDR3 region has 12 residues. DNA for the CDR3: TGTGCCAGCAGACCCGGACTAGCCGAGCAGTTCTTC. Protein sequence: CASRPGLAEQFF.

Many counts were recorded for this clonotype. The J gene is TRBJ1-1, the V gene TRBV7-9, with a possible D match to TRBD1 (5 bases). Germline V lookup: CDR1 SEHNR, CDR2 FQNEAQ (reference sequence). The CDR3 loop spans 14 amino acids. Trimming left V 0 bases short and J 0 bases short, with 5 bases between. CDR3 coding DNA: TGTGCCAGCAGCTTAGCAGGGGTGAACACTGAAGCTTTCTTT. Its translation: CASSLAGVNTEAFF.

This clonotype was seen only a few times. This rearrangement joins TRBV6-6 to TRBJ1-1; TRBD1 might be the D (5 bases). Germline lookup yields CDR1 MNHNY and CDR2 SVGAGI (reference sequence). The CDR3 loop spans 18 amino acids. Trimming shortened V by 0 bases and J by 1 base, and 18 bases separated the two germline ends. The CDR3 sequence: CASSYSIPSLRENTEAFF. As DNA, the CDR3 is TGTGCCAGCAGTTACTCTATCCCCAGTCTCAGGGAGAACACTGAAGCTTTCTTT.

This clonotype has ten or more counts. The genes are TRBV6-5 and TRBJ1-2; 8 positions match TRBD1. The CDR3 has 15 amino acids. The trim removed 2 bases at V and 5 bases at J, leaving 7 bases unmatched. Germline V CDR1 and CDR2: MNHEY, SVGAGI. CDR3 sequence (DNA): TGTGCCAGCAGTTACGGACAGGGCCGGGGTTATGGCTACACCTTC. Its translation is CASSYGQGRGYGYTF.

In its sample, this clonotype was seen a few times. The rearrangement joins TRBV4-1 to TRBJ1-6; tentative D call: TRBD1 (5 bases). The CDR3 covers 16 residues. V lost 0 bases to trimming and J lost 11 bases, with 17 bases between them. Germline assignment: CDR1 MGHRA and CDR2 YSYEKL. This chain's CDR3 is CASSQETRFPGTPLHF. For the CDR3, the DNA is TGCGCCAGCAGCCAAGAAACCCGCTTCCCAGGGACACCCCTCCACTTT.

This clonotype occurred many times. The V call is TRBV19, the J call TRBJ1-5; TRBD1 is a possible D gene (5 bases). Trimming removed 5 bases from V and 0 bases from J, with 11 bases in between. The CDR3 is 15 residues long. In germline, CDR1 is LNHDA, CDR2 SQIVND (reference sequence). CDR3 in DNA: TGTGCCAGTAGTTCGGGACTTCATAGCAATCAGCCCCAGCATTTT. Translated: CASSSGLHSNQPQHF.

This clonotype has just a few counts. The genes are TRBV19 and TRBJ2-1; 10 nucleotides agree with TRBD2. The CDR3 length is 14 residues. Germline loops: CDR1 LNHDA, CDR2 SQIVND (reference sequence). Germline trimming cut 5 bases from V and 5 bases from J; bases unmatched to any gene: 3. CDR3 DNA sequence: TGTGCCAGTAGTTCGGGACTAGCGAACAATGAGCAGTTCTTC. Its translation is CASSSGLANNEQFF.

Written as DNA, the CDR3 is TGTGCCAGCAGCGCAGGGGGCAGGACTGAAGCTTTCTTT. Translated, it gives CASSAGGRTEAFF. The chain couples TRBV12-3 or TRBV12-4 to TRBJ1-1, with 8 positions matching TRBD1. The CDR3 is 13 amino acids. Losses at the gene ends were 6 bases for V and 5 bases for J; bases not matched to a gene: 5.

This clonotype was picked up many times. The chain employs TRBV7-2 and TRBJ2-7; no clear D gene. V shed 5 bases and J shed 3 bases, with 5 bases lying between them. Germline V gene data show CDR1 as SGHTA and CDR2 as FQGNSA. The CDR3 spans 11 residues. The CDR3 loop reads CASSKRYEQYF. The CDR3 DNA reads as TGTGCCAGCAGCAAGCGCTACGAGCAGTACTTC.

This sequence joins TRBV11-2 and TRBJ2-2, with 16 bases identical to TRBD2. V lost 4 bases, J lost 6 bases, and 5 bases stayed unmatched. Germline lookup yields CDR1 SGHAT and CDR2 FQNNGV. This CDR3 has 17 amino acids. The CDR3 is CASSSGLAGGSAGELFF. In nucleotides, the CDR3 is TGTGCCAGCAGCTCGGGACTAGCGGGAGGGAGTGCCGGGGAGCTGTTTTTT.

There are many counts of this clonotype. The CDR3 region has the DNA TGTGCCAGCAGTGAAGAACCGGGACTACTACAAGAGACCCAGTACTTC. Translated: CASSEEPGLLQETQYF. V gene TRBV25-1 combines with J gene TRBJ2-5; 7 bases map to TRBD2. This CDR3 has 16 amino acids. Germline CDR1 MGHDK, CDR2 SYGVNS. The J segment lost 2 bases and the V segment lost 2 bases, leaving 8 bases of the junction unmatched. The whole variable domain, filled in from reference TRBV25-1 and TRBJ2-5, reads EADIYQTPRYLVIGTGKKITLECSQTMGHDKMYWYQQDPGMELHLIHYSYGVNSTEKGDLSSESTVSRIRTEHFPLTLESARPSHTSQYLCASSEEPGLLQETQYFGPGTRLLVL.

This clonotype was detected only a few times. The rearrangement links TRBV6-6 to TRBJ2-3, with 9 bases fitting TRBD1. Germline assignment: CDR1 MNHNY and CDR2 SVGAGI (reference sequence). The CDR3 runs 14 residues. V shed 7 bases and J 1 base; nucleotides not matched to a gene: 3. CDR3: CASKRDRGTDTQYF. CDR3 in DNA: TGTGCCAGCAAGCGGGACAGGGGCACAGATACGCAGTATTTT.

This clonotype was found a few times. This chain links TRBV7-6 with TRBJ1-4; D gene uncertain. Germline CDR1 SGHVS, CDR2 FNYEAQ. Trimming left V 3 bases short and J 0 bases short, with 11 bases between. This CDR3 is built from 16 residues. CDR3 DNA: TGTGCCAGCAGCTTGGGCATATCTGCAACTAATGAAAAACTGTTTTTT. Protein sequence: CASSLGISATNEKLFF.